This T cell receptor (beta chain) was identified during a study of blood T cell repertoires in COVID-19. Looking at the study overall: Whether acute or convalescent, the COVID-19 samples came from the United States, Italy and Spain.

Repertoires were generated with immunoSEQ multiplex PCR, while TCRdb's copy carries only in-frame clones and drops some. The table records 120,000 or so clones, more than 60% of them present only once. Trimming took 6 bases from V and 0 from J, leaving 9 bases between them. CDR3 length: 13 residues. The TCR comes from a woman in her 70s with acute or convalescent COVID-19. The chain has TRBV12-3 or TRBV12-4 and TRBJ2-7; no firm D call. Input material: peripheral blood. The CDR3: CASSSGSSYEQYF. The DNA of the CDR3 is TGTGCCAGCAGCTCGGGTAGCTCCTACGAGCAGTACTTC.